These 27 T cell receptor beta chains came from one sample sequenced in a study of cytomegalovirus exposure and HLA in healthy donors. The PCR employed 60 Vbeta primers together with 13 Jbeta primers. The assay was immunoSEQ multiplex PCR, and TCRdb's table has in-frame clones only and misses some. The repertoire holds roughly 120,000 clones, with around 77% as singletons. Sequencing used PBMCs. All receptors come from a woman aged 40 to 50 in good health and CMV-seropositive.

The rearrangement uses TRBV18 and TRBJ1-1; tentatively, D is TRBD1 (6 bases). V was shortened by 4 bases and J by 2 bases, with 8 bases between the two germline ends. The germline V gene has CDR1 KGHSH and CDR2 LQKENI. This CDR3 region has 13 residues. The CDR3: CASSQGENTEAFF. The CDR3 region has the DNA TGTGCCAGCTCACAGGGGGAAAACACTGAAGCTTTCTTT.

This clone was counted only a few times. The chain uses TRBV27 and TRBJ2-7, with D possibly TRBD2 on 5 matching bases. CDR1 is MNHEY, CDR2 SMNVEV, per germline (reference sequence). V was trimmed by 5 bases and J by 2 bases, leaving 10 bases between them. This CDR3 has 13 amino acids. CDR3 in DNA: TGTGCCAGCAGTCTAAGCGGCGCCTACGAGCAGTACTTC. It translates to CASSLSGAYEQYF.

V gene TRBV7-3 combines with J gene TRBJ2-3; 9 nucleotides match TRBD1. The CDR3 consists of 16 residues. The ends lost 2 bases at V and 3 bases at J; junction bases unmatched: 6. Germline CDR1 and CDR2: SGHTA and FQGTGA. This CDR3 reads CASSLVVGQGTDTQYF. CDR3 DNA sequence: TGTGCCAGCAGCTTAGTGGTCGGACAGGGGACAGATACGCAGTATTTT. The variable domain in full, with the rest retrieved from reference TRBV7-3 and TRBJ2-3, is GAGVSQTPSNKVTEKGKYVELRCDPISGHTALYWYRQSLGQGPEFLIYFQGTGAADDSGLPNDRFFAVRPEGSVSTLKIQRTERGDSAVYLCASSLVVGQGTDTQYFGPGTRLTVL.

The CDR3 is CASSLASGNTEAFF. Here the CDR3 DNA reads TGTGCCAGCAGCTTGGCCTCGGGGAACACTGAAGCTTTCTTT. This sequence joins TRBV5-5 and TRBJ1-1; no definite D call. The V gene lost 0 bases and the J gene lost 1 base, with 7 bases spanning the gap. The germline CDR1 and CDR2 sequences are SGHKS and YYEKEE (reference sequence). The CDR3 has 14 amino acids.

The V and J genes are TRBV18 and TRBJ1-2; 9 bases match TRBD1. The CDR3 runs 16 residues. The junction had 8 bases not matched to a gene; V was cut back by 3 bases and J by 3 bases. In germline, CDR1 is KGHSH, CDR2 LQKENI. The CDR3 loop reads CASSPYGQGYDYGYTF. The CDR3 DNA sequence: TGTGCCAGCTCACCCTACGGACAGGGGTACGACTATGGCTACACCTTC.

The chain uses TRBV7-9 and TRBJ2-5; the match to TRBD2 covers 11 bases. The J call is doubtful: the DNA matches TRBJ2-7 better. CDR3 length: 16 amino acids. Germline values: CDR1 SEHNR, CDR2 FQNEAQ (reference sequence). CDR3 protein: CASSLGLAESSYEQYF. The CDR3 region has the DNA TGTGCCAGCAGCTTGGGACTAGCGGAGAGCTCCTACGAGCAGTACTTC.

The chain links TRBV5-4 to TRBJ2-1; a possible D gene is TRBD2 (6 bases). Trimming shortened V by 0 bases and J by 7 bases, and 14 bases separated the two germline ends. Per the germline V gene, CDR1 is SGHNT and CDR2 is YYREEE (reference sequence). The CDR3 has 15 residues. The DNA for the CDR3 is TGTGCCAGCAGCTTGGATCTTAGCGGACGTAATGAGCAGTTCTTC. Translated: CASSLDLSGRNEQFF.

This rearrangement joins TRBV7-2 to TRBJ2-7; the D is unclear. The V end lost 2 bases, the J end lost 2 bases, and 19 bases lay between the germline ends. The CDR3 runs to 17 residues. Germline CDR1 reads SGHTA; CDR2 reads FQGNSA. The CDR3 reads CASSLLGSLYRTYEQYF. Here the CDR3 DNA reads TGTGCCAGCAGCTTATTGGGCAGTCTGTATCGTACCTACGAGCAGTACTTC.

The chain employs TRBV2 and TRBJ2-1, with 11 bases aligning to TRBD2. This CDR3 comprises 15 residues. Germline values: CDR1 SNHLY, CDR2 FYNNEI. The ends lost 4 bases at V and 3 bases at J; junction bases unmatched: 2. The CDR3 bases are TGTGCCAGCAGTGTGACTAGCGGGAACTACAATGAGCAGTTCTTC. This translates into CASSVTSGNYNEQFF.

In this sample, this clone turned up a few times. The chain is built from TRBV4-1 and TRBJ2-7; possibly TRBD2 for D (5 bases). V lost 2 bases and J lost 2, with 10 bases in between. The CDR3 sequence is 14 residues long. Germline V CDR1 and CDR2: MGHRA, YSYEKL. The CDR3 region is CASSQRSGTYEQYF. The DNA of the CDR3 is TGCGCCAGCAGCCAACGAAGCGGCACCTACGAGCAGTACTTC.

The chain employs TRBV5-1 and TRBJ1-1, with D perhaps TRBD1 (5 bases). Germline assignment: CDR1 SGHRS and CDR2 YFSETQ. This CDR3 contains 15 residues. The ends were cut back, 0 bases at V and 0 bases at J, with 9 bases in the middle. CDR3 protein: CASSLAAQVNTEAFF. CDR3 nucleotide sequence: TGCGCCAGCAGCTTGGCCGCACAGGTGAACACTGAAGCTTTCTTT.

V gene TRBV9 combines with J gene TRBJ2-5; unclear D gene. The CDR3 runs to 14 residues. Germline CDR1 and CDR2: SGDLS and YYNGEE. V shed 3 bases and J shed 4 bases, with 13 bases lying between them. The CDR3 DNA is TGTGCCAGCAGCGCCCGACACTTAGGAGAGACCCAGTACTTC. Amino acid sequence: CASSARHLGETQYF.

This chain connects TRBV11-2 to TRBJ2-3; D remains ambiguous. V lost 1 base and J lost 4, with 12 bases in between. CDR3 length: 15 residues. The germline V gene encodes CDR1 SGHAT and CDR2 FQNNGV. Here the CDR3 reads CASSLGSNLADTQYF. The CDR3 DNA follows: TGTGCCAGCAGCTTAGGTTCCAATCTAGCAGATACGCAGTATTTT.

The chain uses TRBV7-3 and TRBJ1-3, with D uncertain. This CDR3 comprises 12 residues. The V gene's germline CDR1 is SGHTA and CDR2 FQGTGA. Trimming removed 4 bases at V and 3 bases at J, with 4 bases between. The CDR3 DNA reads TGTGCCAGCAGCTCCGGTGGAAACACCATATATTTT. It translates to CASSSGGNTIYF.

This rearrangement joins TRBV18 to TRBJ2-7, with 9 bases aligning to TRBD1. Looked up from germline, CDR1 is KGHSH and CDR2 is LQKENI. Trimming cost V 2 bases and J 5 bases; bases outside gene matches: 7. The CDR3 spans 15 residues. In DNA form, the CDR3 reads TGTGCCAGCTCACCAATCTTGGGACAGGGCGACGAGCAGTACTTC. Its protein product is CASSPILGQGDEQYF.

The J gene is TRBJ2-7, the V gene TRBV5-4; D is uncertain. The CDR3 totals 15 residues. V dropped 0 bases and J dropped 0 bases, with 10 bases sitting between them. Germline lookup yields CDR1 SGHNT and CDR2 YYREEE (reference sequence). CDR3 protein: CASSLGPSSSYEQYF. As DNA, the CDR3 is TGTGCCAGCAGCTTGGGGCCTTCAAGCTCCTACGAGCAGTACTTC.

As concerns this clone: A read error may produce the germline difference seen at one junction end. The chain links TRBV7-9 to TRBJ2-1; TRBD2 matches 9 bases. The CDR3 sequence is 16 residues long. The V gene's germline CDR1 is SEHNR and CDR2 FQNEAQ (reference sequence). The CDR3 DNA is TGTTCCAGCAGCACCTTAGCGGGAGACTCCTACAATGAGCAGTTCTTC. Its protein is CSSSTLAGDSYNEQFF.

V is TRBV2 and J is TRBJ1-5; D is uncertain. CDR3 length: 13 amino acids. V gave up 3 bases and J gave up 3 bases, with 6 bases separating them. Looked up from germline, CDR1 is SNHLY and CDR2 is FYNNEI. CDR3 bases: TGTGCCAGCAGTGACTTTAACAATCAGCCCCAGCATTTT. Its translation: CASSDFNNQPQHF.

With regard to this clone: The sample carries other DNA sequences with the same CDR3. The chain recombines TRBV28 with TRBJ1-5; 9 nucleotides align to TRBD1. The CDR3 length is 15 residues. CDR1 and CDR2 (germline): MDHEN, SYDVKM. The V and J ends lost 4 bases and 0 bases, in that order; junction bases with no gene match: 1. CDR3 DNA: TGTGCCAGCAGTTGGGGACAGGGTAGCAATCAGCCCCAGCATTTT. It codes for CASSWGQGSNQPQHF. The variable domain in full, with the rest retrieved from reference TRBV28 and TRBJ1-5, is DVKVTQSSRYLVKRTGEKVFLECVQDMDHENMFWYRQDPGLGLRLIYFSYDVKMKEKGDIPEGYSVSREKKERFSLILESASTNQTSMYLCASSWGQGSNQPQHFGDGTRLSIL.

This clone turned up a few times. The CDR3 DNA sequence: TGTGCCAGCAGCAGCCGGGACAGGGGCTCTGAAGCTTTCTTT. Its protein is CASSSRDRGSEAFF. The chain uses TRBV5-4 and TRBJ1-1; TRBD1 matches 10 bases. Per germline, CDR1 SGHNT and CDR2 YYREEE (reference sequence). The length of the CDR3 is 14 residues. Trimming removed 4 bases from V and 6 bases from J; junction bases left unmatched: 6. The full variable domain, its missing parts supplied by reference TRBV5-4 and TRBJ1-1, is ETGVTQSPTHLIKTRGQQVTLRCSSQSGHNTVSWYQQALGQGPQFIFQYYREEENGRGNFPPRFSGLQFPNYSSELNVNALELDDSALYLCASSSRDRGSEAFFGQGTRLTVV.

The table lists this clone with a few counts. The chain has TRBV6-6 and TRBJ2-5, with 10 nucleotides matching TRBD1. V lost 8 bases and J lost 5; bases outside the gene matches: 5. From germline, CDR1 is MNHNY and CDR2 SVGAGI (reference sequence). CDR3 length equals 13 residues. The DNA for the CDR3 is TGTGCCAGCCGACAGGGGGCGGGGGAGACCCAGTACTTC. This encodes CASRQGAGETQYF.

This clone was detected a few times. In nucleotides, the CDR3 is TGTGCCAGCAGCCCGCTCGGCCTAGCGACCCAGGAGCAGTACTTC. Translation: CASSPLGLATQEQYF. The chain carries TRBV7-3 and TRBJ2-7; tentative D call: TRBD2 (6 bases). This CDR3 has 15 amino acids. Trimming removed 5 bases at V and 7 bases at J, with 21 bases between. CDR1 and CDR2 (germline): SGHTA, FQGTGA.

This chain links TRBV5-4 with TRBJ2-7; 7 positions match TRBD2. Germline V gene lookup returns CDR1 SGHNT and CDR2 YYREEE (reference sequence). V lost 0 bases and J lost 4; bases outside the gene matches: 7. The CDR3 covers 15 residues. CDR3 residues: CASSLGRDYRYEQYF. CDR3 in DNA: TGTGCCAGCAGCTTGGGGCGGGACTACCGATACGAGCAGTACTTC.

The CDR3 here is CASSEDRYGYTF. CDR3 bases: TGTGCCAGCAGTGAGGACAGGTATGGCTACACCTTC. V is TRBV6-1 and J is TRBJ1-2; 7 bases are a match to TRBD1. Germline lookup yields CDR1 MNHNS and CDR2 SASEGT. CDR3 size: 12 residues. Unmatched junction bases numbered 0, after V lost 3 bases and J lost 5 bases.

The chain carries TRBV9 and TRBJ2-5; D may be TRBD2 (6 bases). The V gene's germline CDR1 is SGDLS and CDR2 YYNGEE. This CDR3 is 13 amino acids long. V shed 3 bases and J shed 4 bases, with 10 bases lying between them. The CDR3 DNA reads as TGTGCCAGCAGCGGGCCGGAGGGAGAGACCCAGTACTTC. Amino acids: CASSGPEGETQYF.

The V and J genes are TRBV30 and TRBJ2-7, with TRBD2 matching 9 bases. This CDR3 region has 14 residues. Germline-derived CDR1 and CDR2 are GTSNPN and SVGIG (reference sequence). J lost 4 bases, V lost 0 bases, and 4 bases had no gene match. The CDR3 region is CAWSVGSGSYEQYF. CDR3 DNA: TGTGCCTGGAGTGTGGGTAGCGGGAGTTACGAGCAGTACTTC.

The chain combines TRBV28 with TRBJ1-2, with TRBD1 matching over 9 bases. The CDR3 runs 13 residues. V shed 11 bases, J shed 11 bases, and the junction held 15 bases outside the gene matches. The germline V gene has CDR1 MDHEN and CDR2 SYDVKM. Here the CDR3 reads CAGSWDRVLGYTF. The CDR3 region has the DNA TGTGCCGGCTCTTGGGACAGGGTCTTAGGGTACACCTTC.